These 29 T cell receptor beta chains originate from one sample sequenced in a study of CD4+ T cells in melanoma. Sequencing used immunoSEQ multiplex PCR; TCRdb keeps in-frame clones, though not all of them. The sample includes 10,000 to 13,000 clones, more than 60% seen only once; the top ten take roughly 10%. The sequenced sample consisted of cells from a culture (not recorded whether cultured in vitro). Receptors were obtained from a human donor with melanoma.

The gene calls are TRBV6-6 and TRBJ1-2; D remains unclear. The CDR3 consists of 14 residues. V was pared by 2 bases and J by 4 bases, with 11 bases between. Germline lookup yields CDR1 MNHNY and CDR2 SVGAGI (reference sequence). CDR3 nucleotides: TGTGCCAGCAGTTACGCGGAGGAGGGCTATGGCTACACCTTC. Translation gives CASSYAEEGYGYTF.

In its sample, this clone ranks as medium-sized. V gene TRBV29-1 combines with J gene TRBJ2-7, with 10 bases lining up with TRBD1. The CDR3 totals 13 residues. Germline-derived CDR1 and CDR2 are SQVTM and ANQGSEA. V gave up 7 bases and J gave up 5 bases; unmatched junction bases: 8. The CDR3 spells CSAGTGQGNEQYF. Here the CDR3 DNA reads TGCAGCGCCGGCACGGGACAGGGGAACGAGCAGTACTTC.

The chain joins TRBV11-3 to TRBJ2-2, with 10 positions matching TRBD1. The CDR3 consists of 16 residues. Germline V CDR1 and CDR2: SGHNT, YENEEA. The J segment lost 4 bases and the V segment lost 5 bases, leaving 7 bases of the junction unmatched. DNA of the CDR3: TGTGCCAGCAGCCCCGGGGGACAGGGGCCCACCGGGGAGCTGTTTTTT. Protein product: CASSPGGQGPTGELFF.

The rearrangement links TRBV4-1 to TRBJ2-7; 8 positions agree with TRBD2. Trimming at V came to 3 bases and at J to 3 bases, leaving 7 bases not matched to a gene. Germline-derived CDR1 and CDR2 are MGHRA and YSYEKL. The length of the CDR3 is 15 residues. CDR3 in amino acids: CASSHPVAGLYEQYF. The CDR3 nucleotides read TGCGCCAGCAGCCATCCGGTAGCGGGGCTCTACGAGCAGTACTTC.

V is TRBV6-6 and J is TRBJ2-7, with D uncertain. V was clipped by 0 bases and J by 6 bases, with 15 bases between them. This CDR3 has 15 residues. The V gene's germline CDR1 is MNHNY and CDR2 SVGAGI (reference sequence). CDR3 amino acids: CASSYSRGQVAEQYF. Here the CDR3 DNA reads TGTGCCAGCAGTTACTCGAGAGGCCAGGTCGCCGAGCAGTACTTC.

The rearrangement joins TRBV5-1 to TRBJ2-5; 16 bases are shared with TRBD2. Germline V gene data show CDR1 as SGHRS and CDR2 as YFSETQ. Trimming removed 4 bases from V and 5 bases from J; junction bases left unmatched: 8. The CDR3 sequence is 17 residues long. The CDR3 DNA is TGCGCCAGCAGCGGTACCGGGACTAGCGGGGGGGCGGAGACCCAGTACTTC. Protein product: CASSGTGTSGGAETQYF.

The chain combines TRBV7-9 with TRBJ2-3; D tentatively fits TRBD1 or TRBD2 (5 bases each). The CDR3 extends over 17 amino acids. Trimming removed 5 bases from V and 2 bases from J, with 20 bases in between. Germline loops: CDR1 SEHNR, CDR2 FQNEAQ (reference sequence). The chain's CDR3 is CASSPWSTSGATDTQYF. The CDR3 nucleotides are TGTGCCAGCAGCCCTTGGTCGACCTCCGGGGCCACAGATACGCAGTATTTT.

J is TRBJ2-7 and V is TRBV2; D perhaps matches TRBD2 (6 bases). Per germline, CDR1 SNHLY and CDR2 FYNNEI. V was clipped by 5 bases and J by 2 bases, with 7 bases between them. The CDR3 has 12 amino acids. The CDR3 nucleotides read TGTGCCAGCAGTAGACTAGCCTACGAGCAGTACTTC. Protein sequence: CASSRLAYEQYF.

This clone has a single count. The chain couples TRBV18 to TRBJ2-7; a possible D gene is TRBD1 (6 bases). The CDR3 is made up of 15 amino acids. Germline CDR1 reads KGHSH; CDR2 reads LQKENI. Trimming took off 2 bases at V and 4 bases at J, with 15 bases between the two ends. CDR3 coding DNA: TGTGCCAGCTCACCATTCGCAGGGGTGGGGTACGAGCAGTACTTC. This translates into CASSPFAGVGYEQYF.

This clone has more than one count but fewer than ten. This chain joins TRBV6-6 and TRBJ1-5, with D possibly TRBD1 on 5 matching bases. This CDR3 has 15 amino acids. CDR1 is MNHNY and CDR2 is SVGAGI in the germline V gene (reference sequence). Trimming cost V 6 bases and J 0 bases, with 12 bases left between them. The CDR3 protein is CASRDEGHSNQPQHF. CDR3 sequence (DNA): TGTGCCAGCAGGGACGAGGGGCATAGCAATCAGCCCCAGCATTTT.

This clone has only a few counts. CDR3 residues: CASSPFTEDRGLEQYF. The CDR3, as DNA: TGCGCCAGCAGCCCGTTTACGGAGGACAGGGGGCTCGAGCAGTACTTC. The gene calls are TRBV4-1 and TRBJ2-7, with 11 bases that match TRBD1. This CDR3 is built from 16 residues. Per the germline V gene, CDR1 is MGHRA and CDR2 is YSYEKL. After removal of 4 bases from V and 6 bases from J, the junction contained 11 bases not matched to a gene.

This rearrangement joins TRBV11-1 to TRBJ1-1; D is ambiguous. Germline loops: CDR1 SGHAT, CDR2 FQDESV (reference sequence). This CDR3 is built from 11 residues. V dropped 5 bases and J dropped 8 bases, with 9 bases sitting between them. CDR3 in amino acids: CASSARLEAFF. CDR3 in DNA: TGTGCCAGCAGCGCACGGTTAGAAGCTTTCTTT.

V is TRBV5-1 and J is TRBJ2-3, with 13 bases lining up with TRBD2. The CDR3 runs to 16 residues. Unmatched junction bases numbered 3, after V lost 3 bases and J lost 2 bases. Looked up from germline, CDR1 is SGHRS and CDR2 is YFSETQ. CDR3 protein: CASSSGLAGSTDTQYF. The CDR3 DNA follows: TGCGCCAGCAGCTCGGGACTAGCGGGGTCCACAGATACGCAGTATTTT.

CDR3 sequence reads: CASSWGGSKSSYNEQFF. The CDR3 nucleotides are TGTGCCAGCAGCTGGGGGGGGAGTAAGAGCTCCTACAATGAGCAGTTCTTC. This rearrangement joins TRBV5-4 to TRBJ2-1; 7 nucleotides agree with TRBD2. CDR1 is SGHNT, CDR2 YYREEE, per germline (reference sequence). Trimming at V came to 3 bases and at J to 0 bases, leaving 9 bases not matched to a gene. This CDR3 contains 17 residues. The whole variable domain, filled in from reference TRBV5-4 and TRBJ2-1, reads ETGVTQSPTHLIKTRGQQVTLRCSSQSGHNTVSWYQQALGQGPQFIFQYYREEENGRGNFPPRFSGLQFPNYSSELNVNALELDDSALYLCASSWGGSKSSYNEQFFGPGTRLTVL.

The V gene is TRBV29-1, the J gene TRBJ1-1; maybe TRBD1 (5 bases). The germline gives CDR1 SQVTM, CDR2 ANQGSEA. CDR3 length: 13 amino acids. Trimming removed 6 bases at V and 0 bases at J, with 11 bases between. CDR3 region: CSVRGRLNTEAFF. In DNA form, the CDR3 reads TGCAGCGTCCGGGGACGGCTGAACACTGAAGCTTTCTTT. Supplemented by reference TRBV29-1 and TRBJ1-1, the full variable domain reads SAVISQKPSRDICQRGTSLTIQCQVDSQVTMMFWYRQQPGQSLTLIATANQGSEATYESGFVIDKFPISRPNLTFSTLTVSNMSPEDSSIYLCSVRGRLNTEAFFGQGTRLTVV.

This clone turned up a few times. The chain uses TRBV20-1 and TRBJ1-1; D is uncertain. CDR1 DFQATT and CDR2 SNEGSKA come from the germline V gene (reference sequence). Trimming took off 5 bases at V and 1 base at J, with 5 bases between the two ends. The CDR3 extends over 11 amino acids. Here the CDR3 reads CSAARNTEAFF. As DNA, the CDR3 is TGCAGTGCTGCAAGGAACACTGAAGCTTTCTTT.

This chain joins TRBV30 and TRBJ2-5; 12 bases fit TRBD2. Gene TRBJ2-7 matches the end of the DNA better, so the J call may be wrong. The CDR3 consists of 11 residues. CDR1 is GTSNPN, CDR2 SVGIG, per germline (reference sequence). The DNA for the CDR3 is TGTTCTAGCGGGGGGGACTACGAGCAGTACTTC. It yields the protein CSSGGDYEQYF.

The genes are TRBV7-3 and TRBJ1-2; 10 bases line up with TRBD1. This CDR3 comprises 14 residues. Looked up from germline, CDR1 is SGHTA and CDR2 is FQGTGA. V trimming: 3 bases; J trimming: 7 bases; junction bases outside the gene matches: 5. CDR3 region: CASSLGQGIGGYTF. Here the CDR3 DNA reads TGTGCCAGCAGCTTGGGACAGGGGATAGGTGGCTACACCTTC.

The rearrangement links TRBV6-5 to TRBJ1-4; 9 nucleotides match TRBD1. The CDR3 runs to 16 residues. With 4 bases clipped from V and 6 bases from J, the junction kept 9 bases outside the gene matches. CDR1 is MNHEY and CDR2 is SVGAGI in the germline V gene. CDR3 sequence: CASSSGTGLKYEKLFF. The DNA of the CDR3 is TGTGCCAGCAGTTCCGGGACAGGGTTAAAATATGAAAAACTGTTTTTT.

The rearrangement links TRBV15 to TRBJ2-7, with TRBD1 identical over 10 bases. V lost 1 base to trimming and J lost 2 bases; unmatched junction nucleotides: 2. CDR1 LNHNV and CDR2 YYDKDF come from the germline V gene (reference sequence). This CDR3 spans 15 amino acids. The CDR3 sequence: CATSRGQGAAYEQYF. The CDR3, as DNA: TGTGCCACCAGCAGAGGACAGGGGGCAGCCTACGAGCAGTACTTC.

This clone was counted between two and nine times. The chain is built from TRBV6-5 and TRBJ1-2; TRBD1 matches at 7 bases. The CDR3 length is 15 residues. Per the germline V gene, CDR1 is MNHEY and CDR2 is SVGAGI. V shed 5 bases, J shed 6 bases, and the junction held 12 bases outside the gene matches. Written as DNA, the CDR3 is TGTGCCAGCAGTCGGGACAGACTCATTTATGATGGCTACACCTTC. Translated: CASSRDRLIYDGYTF.

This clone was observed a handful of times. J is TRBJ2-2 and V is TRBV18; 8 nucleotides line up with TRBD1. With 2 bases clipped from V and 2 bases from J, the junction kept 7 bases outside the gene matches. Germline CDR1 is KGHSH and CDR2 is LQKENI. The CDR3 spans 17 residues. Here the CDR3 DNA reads TGTGCCAGCTCACCATTGTCCGGGACAGGCAACACCGGGGAGCTGTTTTTT. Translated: CASSPLSGTGNTGELFF.

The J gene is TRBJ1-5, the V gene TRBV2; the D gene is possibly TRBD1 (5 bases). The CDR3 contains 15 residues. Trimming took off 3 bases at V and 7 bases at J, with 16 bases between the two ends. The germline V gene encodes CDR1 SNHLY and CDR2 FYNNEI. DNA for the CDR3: TGTGCCAGCAGTGAGAGGCAGCGGGGGGGGCAGCCCCAGCATTTT. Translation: CASSERQRGGQPQHF.

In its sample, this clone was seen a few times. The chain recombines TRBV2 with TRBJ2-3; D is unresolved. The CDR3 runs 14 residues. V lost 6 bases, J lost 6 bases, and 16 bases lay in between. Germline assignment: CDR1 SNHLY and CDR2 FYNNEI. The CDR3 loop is CASRRTATSDTQYF. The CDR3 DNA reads TGTGCCAGCAGGAGAACGGCTACTTCGGATACGCAGTATTTT.

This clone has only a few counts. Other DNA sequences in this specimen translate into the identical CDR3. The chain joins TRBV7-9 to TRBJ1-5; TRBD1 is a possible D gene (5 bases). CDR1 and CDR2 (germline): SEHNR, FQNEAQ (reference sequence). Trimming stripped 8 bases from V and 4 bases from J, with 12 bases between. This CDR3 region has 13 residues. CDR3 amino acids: CASASGRNQPQHF. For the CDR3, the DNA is TGTGCCAGCGCCTCAGGGCGGAATCAGCCCCAGCATTTT.

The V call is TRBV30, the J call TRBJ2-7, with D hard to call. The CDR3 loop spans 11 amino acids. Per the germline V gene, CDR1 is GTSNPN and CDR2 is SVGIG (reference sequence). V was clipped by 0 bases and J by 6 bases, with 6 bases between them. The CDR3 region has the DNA TGTGCCTGGAGTGTAAGGTCCGAGCAGTACTTC. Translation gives CAWSVRSEQYF.

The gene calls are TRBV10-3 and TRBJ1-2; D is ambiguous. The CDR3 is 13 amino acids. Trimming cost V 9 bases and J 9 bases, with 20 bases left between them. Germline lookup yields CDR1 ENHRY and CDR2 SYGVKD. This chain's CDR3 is CAIVSGGGDSYTF. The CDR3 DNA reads TGTGCCATTGTTTCAGGCGGAGGTGACAGCTACACCTTC.

The CDR3 spells CASSVGTAGGYEQYF. In DNA form, the CDR3 reads TGTGCCAGCAGCGTAGGGACAGCCGGAGGGTACGAGCAGTACTTC. V is TRBV9 and J is TRBJ2-7; D might be TRBD1 or TRBD2, each matching 6 bases. CDR3 length: 15 amino acids. With 0 bases removed from V and 4 bases from J, the gap between germline ends came to 14 bases. CDR1 and CDR2 (germline): SGDLS, YYNGEE. Full variable domain (missing parts from reference TRBV9 and TRBJ2-7): DSGVTQTPKHLITATGQRVTLRCSPRSGDLSVYWYQQSLDQGLQFLIQYYNGEERAKGNILERFSAQQFPDLHSELNLSSLELGDSALYFCASSVGTAGGYEQYFGPGTRLTVT.

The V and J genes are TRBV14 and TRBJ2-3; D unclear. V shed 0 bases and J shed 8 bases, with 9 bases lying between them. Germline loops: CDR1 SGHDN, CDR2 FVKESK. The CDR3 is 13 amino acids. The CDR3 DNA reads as TGTGCCAGCAGCCAAGATGCGTTTGGTACGCAGTATTTT. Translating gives CASSQDAFGTQYF. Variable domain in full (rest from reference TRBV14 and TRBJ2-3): EAGVTQFPSHSVIEKGQTVTLRCDPISGHDNLYWYRRVMGKEIKFLLHFVKESKQDESGMPNNRFLAERTGGTYSTLKVQPAELEDSGVYFCASSQDAFGTQYFGPGTRLTVL.